This T cell receptor (beta chain) appears in the sequencing data of a study of OX40 agonist ivuxolimab in advanced cancers. Data came from immunoSEQ multiplex PCR; TCRdb stores just in-frame clones and leaves some out. The sample yields 84,000 or so clones, around 94% seen once. Worth noting for this clone: Other DNA sequences in the same sample also yield this CDR3.

With 6 bases removed from V and 0 bases from J, the gap between germline ends came to 8 bases. This CDR3 comprises 13 residues. Germline CDR1 and CDR2: SNHLY and FYNNEI. This chain uses TRBV2 with TRBJ1-1, with TRBD1 as a possible D gene (5 bases). The source material was CD4+ or CD8+ T cells sorted from blood, sampled in a trial of the OX40 agonist ivuxolimab. This TCR derives from an adult with an advanced solid tumor such as melanoma, head and neck, liver or kidney cancer. The CDR3 coding sequence is TGTGCCAGCAGGGGACGGTTGAACACTGAAGCTTTCTTT. This encodes CASRGRLNTEAFF.